This T cell receptor beta chain was found in a study of CD8 T cells in Susac syndrome (dated by TCRdb to about 2019). For context, the study as a whole: Repertoire sequencing was used to test whether CD8+ T cell activation and differentiation in Susac syndrome was antigen driven.

Comment on this clonotype: The antigen it recognizes is unknown. The sample holds no much larger clone one base away, and base qualities are not on file.

Here is what the overall study found, with its caveats: The study acknowledged that relatively few individuals were included in the TCR sequencing and HLA analysis.

V and J lose 2 bases and 4 bases, and a span of 9 bases separates them. CDR1 and CDR2 are read off the germline V gene as ENHRY and SYGVKD. From its cysteine to its phenylalanine, the CDR3 spans 14 amino acids. Only the CDR3 part of the read is kept: 42 bases, read in frame from the first base. RNA was extracted using the RNeasy kit, and roughly 0.5 to 1 microgram was reverse transcribed with random hexamers. TCR beta CDR3 regions were amplified with the immunoSEQ multiplex PCR assay covering 54 Vbeta and 13 Jbeta segments. PCR amplification bias was corrected using a synthetic template baseline for primer optimization and computational correction. The study's own analysis went as follows. Only productive sequences were kept, with reads annotated to V, D and J genes according to IMGT and analyzed in immunoSEQ Analyzer. Clonality was computed as one minus Shannon entropy normalized by log2 of the number of productive unique sequences. For each patient and control, public and private clones were evaluated within the 100 most prevalent clones. A clone was defined as Susac-specific if it was absent from the healthy and MS cohorts, from approximately 980 published viral clones and from other ImmuneACCESS disease sequences. TCRdb's own reprocessing of the public reads used fastp at Q25 and MiXCR and kept productive beta chains. Rows merge per CDR3 protein into single entries with the most common DNA and genes. The V and J calls were not made by the authors but by TCRdb's processing. The sample table holds about 120,000 distinct CDR3 sequences, of which about nine tenths were seen once. In total, the top ten clones hold 0.11% to 0.15% of the sample.

High-throughput TCR beta sequencing profiled peripheral blood CD8+ and CD4+ T cells from healthy donors, Susac syndrome patients and multiple sclerosis patients. The healthy donors served as controls matched for age and sex. Bulk CD8+ and CD4+ T cells were purified magnetically by negative isolation, whereas CD8+ TEMRA cells were enriched by FACS. Blood was drawn into EDTA tubes, processed within 24 hours, and PBMCs were isolated by density gradient centrifugation. PBMCs destined for TCR sequencing were cryopreserved in liquid nitrogen and later thawed in a 37 °C water bath. Purity of sorted or isolated CD4+, CD8+ and CD8+ TEMRA cells was at least 90%.

The sequenced material came from CD4+ T cells from PBMCs. This clonotype originated in a human donor in good health. Rearrangement joined TRBV10-3 to TRBJ1-5, with no confidently assigned D gene. The bases read TGTGCCATCAGTGAGGCGGCAGGAAATCAGCCCCAGCATTTT. Its protein reads: CAISEAAGNQPQHF.